This is a list of T cell receptor beta chains from one sample in a study of T cell responses to AZD1222 COVID-19 vaccine. Libraries were prepared by immunoSEQ multiplex PCR; TCRdb keeps only in-frame clonotypes and omits some of them. The sample contains 95,000 to 100,000 clones, about 86% of which appear only once. This material consisted of peripheral blood, taken on day 0 of AZD1222 vaccination. The receptors derive from an adult in good health. Both conserved end residues are part of each CDR3. The D gene is left open where the match is weak. Size is omitted from some rows. Given values are once, few, many or a class for expanded clones.

V	size	D	J	CDR3	DNA
TRBV30	few	-	TRBJ1-2	CAWSGDRAGGYTF	TGTGCCTGGAGTGGGGATAGGGCGGGTGGCTACACCTTC
TRBV10-3	once	-	TRBJ2-2	CAIREQGDTGELFF	TGTGCCATCAGAGAGCAGGGAGACACCGGGGAGCTGTTTTTT
TRBV2	-	TRBD2	TRBJ2-7	CASMREVYEQYF	TGTGCCAGCATGCGGGAGGTCTACGAGCAGTACTTC
TRBV7-9	few	TRBD1	TRBJ2-7	CASSSFYAAGTEPYEQYF	TGTGCCAGCAGCTCCTTTTACGCCGCCGGGACAGAGCCCTACGAGCAGTACTTC
TRBV28	-	-	TRBJ1-1	CASSLQTAGSEAFF	TGTGCCAGCAGTTTACAGACCGCCGGGAGTGAAGCTTTCTTT
TRBV6-5	-	TRBD2	TRBJ2-7	CASSYSAGRDEQYF	TGTGCCAGCAGTTACTCGGCAGGGAGGGACGAGCAGTACTTC
TRBV9	-	-	TRBJ1-6	CASRVNGGGDSPLHF	TGTGCCAGCAGGGTTAACGGGGGCGGGGATTCACCCCTCCACTTT
TRBV6-5	-	TRBD1	TRBJ2-7	CASAVRGISEQYF	TGTGCCAGCGCGGTCAGGGGGATCTCCGAGCAGTACTTC
TRBV29-1	few	TRBD1	TRBJ2-1	CSVEGPPRQGVPLAGQFF	TGCAGCGTTGAAGGCCCTCCCAGACAGGGGGTCCCCTTGGCGGGGCAGTTCTTC
TRBV24-1	-	-	TRBJ1-2	CATSEWDRLFF	TGTGCCACCAGTGAGTGGGACCGACTCTTCTTC
TRBV7-2	-	TRBD2	TRBJ2-2	CASSPGRVTNGELFF	TGTGCCAGCAGCCCTGGGAGGGTTACTAACGGGGAGCTGTTTTTT
TRBV29-1	-	TRBD1	TRBJ2-7	CSVLTGTGTSYEQYF	TGCAGCGTCTTAACTGGGACAGGGACCTCCTACGAGCAGTACTTC
TRBV19	-	-	TRBJ1-2	CASSIGLSRTTYGYTF	TGTGCCAGTAGTATAGGTCTGTCTCGGACGACCTATGGCTACACCTTC
TRBV24-1	-	-	TRBJ1-2	CATSESAYGYTF	TGTGCCACCAGTGAGTCCGCATATGGCTACACCTTC
TRBV18	-	-	TRBJ1-1	CASSPRGGASMNTEAFF	TGTGCCAGCTCACCAAGGGGGGGGGCTAGTATGAACACTGAAGCTTTCTTT
TRBV28	once	-	TRBJ2-1	CASSSRGEQFF	TGTGCCAGCAGTTCCCGCGGTGAGCAGTTCTTC
TRBV24-1	-	-	TRBJ1-2	CATSETAGPPSGYTF	TGTGCCACCAGTGAGACTGCCGGGCCCCCTTCGGGCTACACCTTC
TRBV7-3	-	-	TRBJ1-6	CASSPNGQSNNSPLHF	TGTGCCAGCAGCCCGAACGGACAGAGTAATAATTCACCCCTCCACTTT
TRBV9	-	TRBD2	TRBJ2-5	CASSVGVPSGSQTQYF	TGTGCCAGCAGCGTAGGAGTGCCTAGCGGGAGCCAGACCCAGTACTTC
TRBV20-1	-	-	TRBJ1-1	CSASNPPSTEAFF	TGCAGTGCTAGTAATCCCCCTAGCACTGAAGCTTTCTTT
TRBV6-5	-	-	TRBJ1-5	CASSFRDQPQHF	TGTGCCAGCAGCTTTCGGGATCAGCCCCAGCATTTT
TRBV6-5	-	TRBD1	TRBJ1-2	CASRVQTGGADGYTF	TGTGCCAGCAGGGTACAAACAGGGGGCGCAGACGGCTACACCTTC
TRBV6-2/TRBV6-3	-	TRBD2	TRBJ2-4	CASSSHPSGRAAKNIQYF	TGTGCCAGCAGTTCACATCCTAGCGGGAGGGCGGCCAAAAACATTCAGTACTTC
TRBV19	-	-	TRBJ2-5	CASSIDGGADQETQYF	TGTGCCAGTAGTATAGATGGTGGGGCCGACCAAGAGACCCAGTACTTC
TRBV10-3	-	-	TRBJ1-5	CAISEYDDQPQHF	TGTGCCATCAGTGAGTACGACGATCAGCCCCAGCATTTT
TRBV4-1	-	-	TRBJ2-5	CASSQDVGPQYF	TGCGCCAGCAGCCAAGATGTGGGTCCCCAGTACTTC
TRBV7-2	once	TRBD1	TRBJ2-1	CASSRGTGLNEQFF	TGTGCCAGCAGCCGCGGGACAGGTCTCAATGAGCAGTTCTTC
TRBV28	-	TRBD1	TRBJ1-4	CASSNRQGANEKLFF	TGTGCCAGCAGTAACAGACAGGGAGCTAATGAAAAACTGTTTTTT
TRBV9	-	TRBD1	TRBJ1-2	CASSATGAKSYTF	TGTGCCAGCAGCGCCACAGGGGCGAAAAGCTACACCTTC
TRBV2	-	TRBD2	TRBJ2-3	CASSERGLATDTQYF	TGTGCCAGCAGTGAAAGGGGACTAGCGACAGATACGCAGTATTTT
TRBV7-9	-	-	TRBJ2-7	CASSLAGWYEQYF	TGTGCCAGCAGCTTAGCAGGGTGGTACGAGCAGTACTTC
TRBV7-9	-	-	TRBJ1-1	CASSSEVRSTEAFF	TGTGCCAGCAGCTCAGAAGTCCGGAGCACTGAAGCTTTCTTT
TRBV5-1	-	-	TRBJ1-3	CASSLAPIGNTIYF	TGCGCCAGCAGCTTGGCCCCAATAGGAAACACCATATATTTT
TRBV29-1	-	-	TRBJ1-2	CSVDWVSYGYTF	TGCAGCGTTGATTGGGTCTCCTATGGCTACACCTTC
TRBV15	-	-	TRBJ2-5	CATSTRTRRETQYF	TGTGCCACCAGCACTCGGACAAGACGGGAGACCCAGTACTTC
TRBV28	-	TRBD2	TRBJ2-1	CASSPALAGWDEQFF	TGTGCCAGCAGCCCCGCACTAGCGGGATGGGATGAGCAGTTCTTC
TRBV28	-	-	TRBJ1-6	CASSGAYSNSPLHF	TGTGCCAGCAGCGGAGCATATAGCAATTCACCCCTCCACTTT
TRBV10-3	-	-	TRBJ2-2	CAISVDNTGELFF	TGTGCCATCAGTGTAGACAACACCGGGGAGCTGTTTTTT
TRBV7-9	-	-	TRBJ2-5	CASSLLLDGETQYF	TGTGCCAGCAGCTTATTACTAGATGGGGAGACCCAGTACTTC
TRBV7-2	-	-	TRBJ1-4	CASSTPRGEKLFF	TGTGCCAGCAGCACCCCACGGGGGGAAAAACTGTTTTTT
TRBV29-1	once	-	TRBJ2-1	CSVDTVGGQSYNEQFF	TGCAGCGTTGACACAGTAGGCGGCCAGTCCTACAATGAGCAGTTCTTC
TRBV12-3/TRBV12-4	-	-	TRBJ1-2	CASTGGGNYGYTF	TGTGCCAGCACGGGGGGAGGTAACTATGGCTACACCTTC
TRBV29-1	-	-	TRBJ2-1	CSVEVPQPRNEQFF	TGCAGCGTTGAAGTCCCACAGCCAAGGAATGAGCAGTTCTTC
TRBV5-4	-	-	TRBJ1-2	CASSTDSVYGYTF	TGTGCCAGCAGCACGGACAGCGTCTATGGCTACACCTTC
TRBV9	-	-	TRBJ1-3	CASSVGSGNTIYF	TGTGCCAGCAGCGTTGGCTCTGGAAACACCATATATTTT
TRBV7-2	-	-	TRBJ1-1	CASSSQVNTEAFF	TGTGCCAGCAGCTCACAGGTGAACACTGAAGCTTTCTTT
TRBV9	-	-	TRBJ1-2	CASSVQGNYGYTF	TGTGCCAGCAGCGTTCAGGGTAACTATGGCTACACCTTC
TRBV4-3	-	TRBD2	TRBJ2-7	CASSQGWSGGRAIGYEQYF	TGCGCCAGCAGCCAAGGCTGGAGTGGCGGGAGGGCCATAGGTTACGAGCAGTACTTC
TRBV7-2	-	-	TRBJ1-5	CASSLVPGNNQPQHF	TGTGCCAGCAGCTTAGTTCCGGGGAACAATCAGCCCCAGCATTTT
TRBV19	-	-	TRBJ2-3	CASSIEIRDIGGDTQYF	TGTGCCAGTAGTATAGAGATCCGGGACATTGGGGGAGATACGCAGTATTTT
TRBV12-3/TRBV12-4	few	-	TRBJ1-1	CASWKFVTEAFF	TGTGCCAGTTGGAAGTTCGTGACTGAAGCTTTCTTT